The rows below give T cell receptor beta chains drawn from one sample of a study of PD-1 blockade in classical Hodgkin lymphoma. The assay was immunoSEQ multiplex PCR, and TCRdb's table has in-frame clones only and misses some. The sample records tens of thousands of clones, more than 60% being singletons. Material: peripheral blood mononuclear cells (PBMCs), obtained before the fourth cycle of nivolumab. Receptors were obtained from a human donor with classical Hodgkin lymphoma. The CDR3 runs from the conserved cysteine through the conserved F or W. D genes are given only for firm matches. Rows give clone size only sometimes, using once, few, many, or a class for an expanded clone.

TGTGCCAGCAGCTTAGGGCAGGGCATGGGCACCGGGGAGCTGTTTTTT	CASSLGQGMGTGELFF	TRBJ2-2	TRBV11-3	NA	NA
TGTGCCAGTAGCCCTGGGACGTTCTACAATGAGCAGTTCTTC	CASSPGTFYNEQFF	TRBJ2-1	TRBV19	NA	NA
TGTGCCACCAGCAGAGGAGACAGGTGGCAAAACATTCAGTACTTC	CATSRGDRWQNIQYF	TRBJ2-4	TRBV15	NA	NA
TGTGCCAGCAGTGAACACTGGGACTGGATAAATTTC	CASSEHWDWINF	TRBJ2-7	TRBV2	NA	NA
TGTGCCAGCAGTTTAGGGCAGGGCAATCAGCCCCAGCATTTT	CASSLGQGNQPQHF	TRBJ1-5	TRBV28	NA	NA
TGCAGCGCTGGAGAGCCCCAGCATTTT	CSAGEPQHF	TRBJ1-5	TRBV29-1	NA	NA
TGTGCCAGCAGCTTGGGCCAGGCGCTCGGGACCCAGTACTTC	CASSLGQALGTQYF	TRBJ2-5	TRBV7-8	NA	NA
TGTGCCAGCAGTGAGGGGACAGGGGTGATTCAGCCCCAGCATTTT	CASSEGTGVIQPQHF	TRBJ1-5	TRBV2	once	TRBD1
TGCGCCAGCAGCGGGTTAGCGGGGGGGCCGGACAATGAGCAGTTCTTC	CASSGLAGGPDNEQFF	TRBJ2-1	TRBV5-1	NA	TRBD2
TGTGCCATCAGTGAGTCTACGGGTTGGTCTGGGGCCAACGTCCTGACTTTC	CAISESTGWSGANVLTF	TRBJ2-6	TRBV10-3	NA	NA
TGTGCCAGCAGCTGGGACAGGGTCCGATATGAAGCTTTCTTT	CASSWDRVRYEAFF	TRBJ1-1	TRBV7-2	NA	TRBD1
TGTGCCAGCAGTGAATCCGTTCGAGCCTACGAGCAGTACTTC	CASSESVRAYEQYF	TRBJ2-7	TRBV2	NA	NA
TGTGCCAGCAGTGAAGGATTGCACGAGACCCAGTACTTC	CASSEGLHETQYF	TRBJ2-5	TRBV2	NA	NA
TGTGCCAGCAGCTTTGGAACCCGGCCAGGGATGAACACTGAAGCTTTCTTT	CASSFGTRPGMNTEAFF	TRBJ1-1	TRBV5-6	NA	NA
TGTGCCAGCAGCGGTGGGATTTACAATGAGCAGTTCTTC	CASSGGIYNEQFF	TRBJ2-1	TRBV7-9	NA	NA
TGTGCCAGCAGTACCCGAGGGGGGCCGCAGCCCCAGCATTTT	CASSTRGGPQPQHF	TRBJ1-5	TRBV27	medium-sized	NA
TGTGCCAGCAGTGAAGCGCTTCAATCGCTTCGGGGGTTAATGGAGACCCAGTACTTC	CASSEALQSLRGLMETQYF	TRBJ2-5	TRBV2	NA	NA
TGCGCCAGCAGCTTGGTTGCTAGCGGGGGGGCCAGCTCCTACGAGCAGTACTTC	CASSLVASGGASSYEQYF	TRBJ2-7	TRBV5-1	medium-sized	TRBD2
TGTGCCAGCAGCTTAGGGTCAACCTACGAGCAGTACTTC	CASSLGSTYEQYF	TRBJ2-7	TRBV11-2	NA	NA
TGTGCCAGCAGCTTAGTAGGGGCGGTCGGCTACACCTTC	CASSLVGAVGYTF	TRBJ1-2	TRBV7-9	few	NA
TGTGCCAGCAGCCAAGATATTCAGGGGAGCTCCTACAATGAGCAGTTCTTC	CASSQDIQGSSYNEQFF	TRBJ2-1	TRBV4-2	NA	NA
TGTGCCAGTAGTATTCAACGGGGTCAGCCCCAGCATTTT	CASSIQRGQPQHF	TRBJ1-5	TRBV19	NA	NA
TGTGCCAGCTCACCACTATGGGGAACAGGGAAAAGAACCGGGGAGCTGTTTTTT	CASSPLWGTGKRTGELFF	TRBJ2-2	TRBV18	NA	NA
TGTGCCAGCAGCTTACACGGACTAGCGGGGGCAGATACGCAGTATTTT	CASSLHGLAGADTQYF	TRBJ2-3	TRBV5-8	NA	TRBD2
TGTGCCAGCAGAATTCACGCGACAGGGGGCGAAGAAAAACTGTTTTTT	CASRIHATGGEEKLFF	TRBJ1-4	TRBV6-6	NA	TRBD1
TGCGCCAGCAGTCAATCGAAGAGACAGGGGTTTGTCCTCTCTGGAAACACCATATATTTT	CASSQSKRQGFVLSGNTIYF	TRBJ1-3	TRBV23-1	NA	TRBD1